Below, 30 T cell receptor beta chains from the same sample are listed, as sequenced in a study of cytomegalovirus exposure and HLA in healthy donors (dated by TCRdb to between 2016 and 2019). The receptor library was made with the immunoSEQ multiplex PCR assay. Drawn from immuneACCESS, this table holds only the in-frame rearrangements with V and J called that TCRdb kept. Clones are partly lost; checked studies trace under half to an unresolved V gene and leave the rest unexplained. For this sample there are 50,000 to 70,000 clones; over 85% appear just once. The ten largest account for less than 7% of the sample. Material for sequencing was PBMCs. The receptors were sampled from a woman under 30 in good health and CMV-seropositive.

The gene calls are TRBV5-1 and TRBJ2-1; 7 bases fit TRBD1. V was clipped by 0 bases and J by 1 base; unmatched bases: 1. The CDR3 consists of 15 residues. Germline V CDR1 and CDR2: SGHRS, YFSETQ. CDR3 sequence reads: CASSLDRGSYNEQFF. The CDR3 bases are TGCGCCAGCAGCTTGGACAGGGGTTCCTACAATGAGCAGTTCTTC. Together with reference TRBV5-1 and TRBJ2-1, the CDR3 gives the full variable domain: KAGVTQTPRYLIKTRGQQVTLSCSPISGHRSVSWYQQTPGQGLQFLFEYFSETQRNKGNFPGRFSGRQFSNSRSEMNVSTLELGDSALYLCASSLDRGSYNEQFFGPGTRLTVL.

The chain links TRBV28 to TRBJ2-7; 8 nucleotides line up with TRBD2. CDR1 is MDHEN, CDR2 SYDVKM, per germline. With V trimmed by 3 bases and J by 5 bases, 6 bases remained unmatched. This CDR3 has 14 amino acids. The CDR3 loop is CASSLLTSENEQYF. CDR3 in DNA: TGTGCCAGCAGTTTGCTGACTAGCGAAAACGAGCAGTACTTC. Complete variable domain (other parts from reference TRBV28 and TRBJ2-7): DVKVTQSSRYLVKRTGEKVFLECVQDMDHENMFWYRQDPGLGLRLIYFSYDVKMKEKGDIPEGYSVSREKKERFSLILESASTNQTSMYLCASSLLTSENEQYFGPGTRLTVT.

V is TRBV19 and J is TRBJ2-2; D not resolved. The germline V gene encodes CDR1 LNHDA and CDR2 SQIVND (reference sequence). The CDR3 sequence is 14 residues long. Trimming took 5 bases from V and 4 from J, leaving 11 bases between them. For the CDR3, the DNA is TGTGCCAGTAGTGCAGGCATACCCACCGGGGAGCTGTTTTTT. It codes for CASSAGIPTGELFF.

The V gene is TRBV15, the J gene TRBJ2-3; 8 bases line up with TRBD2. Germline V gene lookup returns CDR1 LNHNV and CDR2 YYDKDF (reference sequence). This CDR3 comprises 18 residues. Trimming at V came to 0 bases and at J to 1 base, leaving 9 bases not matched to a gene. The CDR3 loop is CATSRDLPAGVRTDTQYF. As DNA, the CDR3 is TGTGCCACCAGCAGAGATCTTCCAGCGGGAGTTCGCACAGATACGCAGTATTTT.

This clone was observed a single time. CDR3 amino acids: CAISPQGSGELFF. The CDR3, as DNA: TGTGCCATCAGCCCTCAGGGCTCCGGGGAGCTGTTTTTT. The rearrangement uses TRBV10-3 and TRBJ2-2, with D possibly being TRBD1 (5 bases). Germline V gene data show CDR1 as ENHRY and CDR2 as SYGVKD. This CDR3 has 13 amino acids. The V end lost 6 bases, the J end lost 6 bases, and 11 bases lay between the germline ends.

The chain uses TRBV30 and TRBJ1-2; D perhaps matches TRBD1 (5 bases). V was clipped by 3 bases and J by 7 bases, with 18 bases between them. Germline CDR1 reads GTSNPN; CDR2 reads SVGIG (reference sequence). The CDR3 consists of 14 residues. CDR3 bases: TGTGCCTGGAGGGGAGGACACGAGACGACTGGCTACACCTTC. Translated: CAWRGGHETTGYTF.

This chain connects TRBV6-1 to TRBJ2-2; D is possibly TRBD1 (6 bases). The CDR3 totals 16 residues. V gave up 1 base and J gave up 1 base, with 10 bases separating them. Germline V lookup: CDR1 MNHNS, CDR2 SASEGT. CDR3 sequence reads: CASSEGPRGNTGELFF. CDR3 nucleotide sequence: TGTGCCAGCAGTGAAGGTCCCAGGGGGAACACCGGGGAGCTGTTTTTT.

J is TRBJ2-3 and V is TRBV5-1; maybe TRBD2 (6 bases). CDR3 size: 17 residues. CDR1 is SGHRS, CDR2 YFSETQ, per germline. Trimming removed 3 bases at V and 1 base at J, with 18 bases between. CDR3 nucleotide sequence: TGCGCCAGCAGCTCGACCCCTAGCGCGCAGCGCACAGATACGCAGTATTTT. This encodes CASSSTPSAQRTDTQYF.

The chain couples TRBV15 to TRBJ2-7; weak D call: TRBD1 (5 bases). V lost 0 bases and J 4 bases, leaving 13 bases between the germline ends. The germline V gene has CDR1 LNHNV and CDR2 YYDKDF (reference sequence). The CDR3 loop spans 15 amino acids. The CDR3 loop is CATSRDHQGEYEQYF. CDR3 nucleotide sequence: TGTGCCACCAGCAGAGATCATCAGGGTGAATACGAGCAGTACTTC.

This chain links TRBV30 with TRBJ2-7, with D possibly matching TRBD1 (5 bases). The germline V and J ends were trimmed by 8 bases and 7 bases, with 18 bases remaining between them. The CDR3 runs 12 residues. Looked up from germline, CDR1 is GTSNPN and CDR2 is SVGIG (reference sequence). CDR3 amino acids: CARAQGSREQYF. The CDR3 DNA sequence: TGTGCCAGGGCCCAGGGATCGAGAGAGCAGTACTTC.

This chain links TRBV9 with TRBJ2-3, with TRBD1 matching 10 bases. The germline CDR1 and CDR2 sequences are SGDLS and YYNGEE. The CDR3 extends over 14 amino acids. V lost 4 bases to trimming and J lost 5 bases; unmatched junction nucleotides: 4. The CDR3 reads CASSTRDRGDTQYF. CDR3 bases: TGTGCCAGCAGCACCCGGGACAGGGGAGATACGCAGTATTTT.

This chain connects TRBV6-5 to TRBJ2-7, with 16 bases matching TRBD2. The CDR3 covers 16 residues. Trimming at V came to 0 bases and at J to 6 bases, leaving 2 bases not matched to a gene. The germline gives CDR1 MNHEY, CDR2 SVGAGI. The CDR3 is CASSYSGLAGGGEQYF. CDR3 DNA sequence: TGTGCCAGCAGTTACTCGGGACTAGCGGGAGGGGGCGAGCAGTACTTC.

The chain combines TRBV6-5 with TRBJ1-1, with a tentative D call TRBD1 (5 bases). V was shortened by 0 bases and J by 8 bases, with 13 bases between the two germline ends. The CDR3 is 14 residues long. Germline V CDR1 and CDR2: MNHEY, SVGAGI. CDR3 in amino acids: CASSYSSGTAEAFF. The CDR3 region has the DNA TGTGCCAGCAGTTACTCGAGCGGGACGGCAGAAGCTTTCTTT.

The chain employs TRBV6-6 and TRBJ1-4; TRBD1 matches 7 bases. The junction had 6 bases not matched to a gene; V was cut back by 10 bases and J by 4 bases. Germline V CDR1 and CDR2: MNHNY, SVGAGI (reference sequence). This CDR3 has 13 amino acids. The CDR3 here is CATGTVLNEKLFF. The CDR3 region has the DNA TGTGCCACCGGGACAGTCCTTAATGAAAAACTGTTTTTT.

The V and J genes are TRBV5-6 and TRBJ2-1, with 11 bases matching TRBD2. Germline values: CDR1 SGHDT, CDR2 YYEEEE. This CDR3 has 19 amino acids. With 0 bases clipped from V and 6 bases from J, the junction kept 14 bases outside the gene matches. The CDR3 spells CASSLAPGIAGGPSNEQFF. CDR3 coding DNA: TGTGCCAGCAGCTTGGCCCCGGGGATAGCGGGAGGGCCGTCCAATGAGCAGTTCTTC.

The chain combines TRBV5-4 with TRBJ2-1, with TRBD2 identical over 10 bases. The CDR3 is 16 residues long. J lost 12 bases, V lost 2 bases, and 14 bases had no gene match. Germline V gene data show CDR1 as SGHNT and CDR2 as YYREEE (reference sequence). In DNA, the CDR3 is TGTGCCAGCAGCTTCGGACTAGCGGAGCCCCCCGCTGGGCAGTTCTTC. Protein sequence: CASSFGLAEPPAGQFF.

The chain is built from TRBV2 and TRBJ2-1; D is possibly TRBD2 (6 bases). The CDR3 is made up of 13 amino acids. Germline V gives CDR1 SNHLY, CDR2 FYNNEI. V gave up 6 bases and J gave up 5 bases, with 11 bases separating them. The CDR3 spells CASRRDSNNEQFF. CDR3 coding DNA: TGTGCCAGCAGACGGGACTCGAACAATGAGCAGTTCTTC.

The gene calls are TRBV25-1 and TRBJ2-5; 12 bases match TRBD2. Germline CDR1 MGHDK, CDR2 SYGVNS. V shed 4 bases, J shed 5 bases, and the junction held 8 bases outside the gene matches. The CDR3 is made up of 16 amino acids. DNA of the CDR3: TGTGCCAGCAGTGGTCCCGGACTAGCGGGACGGGAGACCCAGTACTTC. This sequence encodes CASSGPGLAGRETQYF.

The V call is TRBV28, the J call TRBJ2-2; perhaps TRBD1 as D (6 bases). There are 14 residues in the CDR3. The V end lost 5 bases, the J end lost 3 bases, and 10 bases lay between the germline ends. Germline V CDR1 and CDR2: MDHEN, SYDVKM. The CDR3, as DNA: TGTGCCAGCAGTATGGGACATTACACCGGGGAGCTGTTTTTT. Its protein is CASSMGHYTGELFF.

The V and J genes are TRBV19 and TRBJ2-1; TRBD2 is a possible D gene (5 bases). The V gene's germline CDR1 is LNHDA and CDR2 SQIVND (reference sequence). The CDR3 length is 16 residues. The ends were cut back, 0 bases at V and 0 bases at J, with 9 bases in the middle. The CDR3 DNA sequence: TGTGCCAGTAGTATAGAGAGCGGAAACTCCTACAATGAGCAGTTCTTC. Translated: CASSIESGNSYNEQFF.

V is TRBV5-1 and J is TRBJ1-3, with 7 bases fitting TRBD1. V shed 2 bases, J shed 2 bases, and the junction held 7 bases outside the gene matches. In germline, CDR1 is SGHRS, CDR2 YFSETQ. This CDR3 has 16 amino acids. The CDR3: CASSLTTGVTGNTIYF. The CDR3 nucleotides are TGCGCCAGCAGCTTAACCACAGGGGTAACTGGAAACACCATATATTTT. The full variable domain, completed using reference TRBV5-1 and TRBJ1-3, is KAGVTQTPRYLIKTRGQQVTLSCSPISGHRSVSWYQQTPGQGLQFLFEYFSETQRNKGNFPGRFSGRQFSNSRSEMNVSTLELGDSALYLCASSLTTGVTGNTIYFGEGSWLTVV.

CDR3 nucleotide sequence: TGCGCCAGCACCGACAGCTCTGGAAACACCATATATTTT. Encoded protein: CASTDSSGNTIYF. V gene TRBV5-1 combines with J gene TRBJ1-3; TRBD1 is a possible D gene (5 bases). The CDR3 length is 13 residues. Looked up from germline, CDR1 is SGHRS and CDR2 is YFSETQ. The germline V and J ends were trimmed by 6 bases and 0 bases, with 7 bases remaining between them.

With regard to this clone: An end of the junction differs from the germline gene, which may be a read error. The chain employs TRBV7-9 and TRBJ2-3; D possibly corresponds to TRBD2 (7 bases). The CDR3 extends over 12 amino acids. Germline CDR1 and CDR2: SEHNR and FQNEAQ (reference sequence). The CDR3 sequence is CASSLEGGPVNF. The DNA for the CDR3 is TGTGCCAGCAGCTTAGAGGGGGGGCCCGTCAATTTT.

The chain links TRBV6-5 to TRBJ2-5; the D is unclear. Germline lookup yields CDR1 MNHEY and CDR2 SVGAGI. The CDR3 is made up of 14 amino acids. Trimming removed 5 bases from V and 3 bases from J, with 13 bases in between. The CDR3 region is CASSPSRLEETQYF. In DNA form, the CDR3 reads TGTGCCAGCAGTCCGTCCAGGTTGGAAGAGACCCAGTACTTC.

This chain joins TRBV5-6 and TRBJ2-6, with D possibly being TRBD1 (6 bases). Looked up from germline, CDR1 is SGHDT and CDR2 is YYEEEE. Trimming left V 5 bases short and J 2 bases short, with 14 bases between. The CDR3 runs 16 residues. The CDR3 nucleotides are TGTGCCAGCAGTTATACCGGGACAACTGGGGCCAACGTCCTGACTTTC. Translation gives CASSYTGTTGANVLTF.

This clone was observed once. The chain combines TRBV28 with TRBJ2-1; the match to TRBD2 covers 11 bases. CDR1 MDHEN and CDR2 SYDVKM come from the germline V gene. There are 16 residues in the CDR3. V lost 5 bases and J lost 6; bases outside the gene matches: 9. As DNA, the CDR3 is TGTGCCAGCAGTCCATACACTAGCGGGAGTGGCAATGAGCAGTTCTTC. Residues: CASSPYTSGSGNEQFF.

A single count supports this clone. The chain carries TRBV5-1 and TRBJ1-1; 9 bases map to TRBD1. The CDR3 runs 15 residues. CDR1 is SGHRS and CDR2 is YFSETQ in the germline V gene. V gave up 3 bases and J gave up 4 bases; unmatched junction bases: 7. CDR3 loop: CASSWGQGGSTEAFF. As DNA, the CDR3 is TGCGCCAGCAGCTGGGGACAGGGTGGGAGCACTGAAGCTTTCTTT.

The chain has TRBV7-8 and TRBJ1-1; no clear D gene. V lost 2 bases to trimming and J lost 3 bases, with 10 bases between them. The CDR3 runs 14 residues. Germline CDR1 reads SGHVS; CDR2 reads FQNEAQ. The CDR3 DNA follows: TGTGCCAGCAGCTTATTCAGCGTGGACACTGAAGCTTTCTTT. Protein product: CASSLFSVDTEAFF. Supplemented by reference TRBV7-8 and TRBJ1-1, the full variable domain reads GAGVSQSPRYKVAKRGQDVALRCDPISGHVSLFWYQQALGQGPEFLTYFQNEAQLDKSGLPSDRFFAERPEGSVSTLKIQRTQQEDSAVYLCASSLFSVDTEAFFGQGTRLTVV.

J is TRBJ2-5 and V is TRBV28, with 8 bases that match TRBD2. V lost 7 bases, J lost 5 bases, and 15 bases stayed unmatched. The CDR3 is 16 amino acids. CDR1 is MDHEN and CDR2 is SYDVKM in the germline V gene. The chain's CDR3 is CASTSQRESILETQYF. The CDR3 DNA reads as TGTGCCAGCACCTCACAGCGGGAGTCGATTCTGGAGACCCAGTACTTC.

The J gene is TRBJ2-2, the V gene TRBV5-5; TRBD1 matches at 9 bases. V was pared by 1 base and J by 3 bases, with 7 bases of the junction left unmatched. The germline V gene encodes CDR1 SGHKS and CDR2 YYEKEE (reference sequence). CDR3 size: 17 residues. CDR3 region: CASSLYMTGGDTGELFF. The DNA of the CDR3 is TGTGCCAGCAGCTTGTACATGACAGGGGGTGACACCGGGGAGCTGTTTTTT.